A selection of T cell receptor beta chains follows, all from one sample in a study of blood T cell repertoires in COVID-19. The data were produced by immunoSEQ multiplex PCR, yet TCRdb's version contains in-frame clones alone and is incomplete. The table includes 45,000 to 60,000 clones, 78% detected once. Sequenced material: PBMCs or T cells enriched from blood (not recorded which). These receptor sequences come from a woman between 50 and 59 years old with acute COVID-19. CDR3s include the opening cysteine and the closing phenylalanine or tryptophan. The D gene is left open where the match is weak. A clone size is listed for some rows: how often the clone was seen (once, few, many), or a class if it is expanded.

j_call d_call clone_size v_call cdr3_aa cdr3_nt
TRBJ1-4 TRBD1 NA TRBV7-3 CASSLTGGEKLFF TGTGCCAGCAGCTTGACAGGGGGTGAAAAACTGTTTTTT
TRBJ2-5 TRBD2 once TRBV5-1 CASSLDLGGETQYF TGCGCCAGCAGCTTGGACCTGGGAGGGGAGACCCAGTACTTC
TRBJ1-5 TRBD1 NA TRBV19 CASSIRARTGKGNQPQHF TGTGCCAGTAGTATACGTGCGCGGACAGGGAAAGGTAATCAGCCCCAGCATTTT
TRBJ2-3 TRBD1 few TRBV4-2 CASSTDRGTDTQYF TGTGCCAGCAGCACAGACAGGGGTACAGATACGCAGTATTTT
TRBJ1-1 TRBD1 NA TRBV2 CASSEGQERRAFF TGTGCCAGCAGCGAAGGACAGGAAAGGAGGGCTTTCTTT
TRBJ1-1 NA NA TRBV7-2 CASSSDWTATEAFF TGTGCCAGCAGCTCGGACTGGACGGCCACTGAAGCTTTCTTT
TRBJ2-1 TRBD2 NA TRBV11-3 CASSPFSTGTSGNEQFF TGTGCCAGCAGCCCCTTCTCCACCGGGACTAGCGGCAATGAGCAGTTCTTC
TRBJ1-6 NA NA TRBV6-4 CASSDRGAQNSPLHF TGTGCCAGCAGTGACCGGGGGGCACAGAATTCACCCCTCCACTTT
TRBJ1-4 TRBD1 once TRBV7-8 CASSSTGGGSANEKLFF TGTGCCAGCAGCTCTACAGGGGGTGGTTCGGCTAATGAAAAACTGTTTTTT
TRBJ2-2 TRBD2 once TRBV30 CACQLAGGYTGELFF TGTGCCTGCCAGCTAGCGGGGGGATACACCGGGGAGCTGTTTTTT
TRBJ1-1 NA NA TRBV4-1 CASSTNRVNTEAFF TGCGCCAGCAGCACGAACAGGGTGAACACTGAAGCTTTCTTT
TRBJ1-5 NA NA TRBV7-9 CASSKSGAARQPQHF TGTGCCAGCAGCAAGTCAGGGGCTGCCAGGCAGCCCCAGCATTTT
TRBJ1-1 NA few TRBV7-2 CASSRFGAVEAFF TGTGCCAGCAGCCGTTTTGGGGCCGTCGAAGCTTTCTTT
TRBJ1-2 TRBD1 once TRBV5-6 CASSTGQELYGYTF TGTGCCAGCAGCACGGGACAGGAGCTCTATGGCTACACCTTC
TRBJ1-5 TRBD1 NA TRBV24-1 CATSDGGGGQPQHF TGTGCCACCAGTGATGGAGGGGGCGGTCAGCCCCAGCATTTT
TRBJ2-7 TRBD2 NA TRBV9 CASSPTSGAYEQYF TGTGCCAGCAGCCCCACTAGCGGGGCCTACGAGCAGTACTTC
TRBJ2-1 NA NA TRBV7-6 CASSLSGQHNEQFF TGTGCCAGCAGCTTAAGTGGACAGCACAATGAGCAGTTCTTC
TRBJ2-1 TRBD2 NA TRBV30 CAWSAGLAGGSEQFF TGTGCCTGGAGTGCGGGACTAGCGGGGGGAAGTGAGCAGTTCTTC
TRBJ2-2 TRBD1 NA TRBV9 CASSVVSGTGYTGELFF TGTGCCAGCAGCGTAGTGTCTGGGACAGGGTACACCGGGGAGCTGTTTTTT
TRBJ1-2 TRBD1 NA TRBV4-2 CASSPNRQGGVYGYTF TGTGCCAGCAGCCCAAACAGACAGGGGGGAGTCTATGGCTACACCTTC
TRBJ2-7 NA NA TRBV3-1/TRBV3-2 CASSSSYYSYEQYF TGTGCCAGCAGCTCAAGCTACTACTCCTACGAGCAGTACTTC
TRBJ1-2 TRBD1 NA TRBV19 CASSLLTTGLRGYGYTF TGTGCCAGTAGTCTACTAACGACAGGGTTAAGAGGCTATGGCTACACCTTC
TRBJ2-7 TRBD2 NA TRBV29-1 CSVRGSGGNYEQYF TGCAGCGTTCGGGGGAGCGGGGGAAACTACGAGCAGTACTTC
TRBJ2-7 TRBD1 NA TRBV19 CASSPFPRGRPDEQYF TGTGCCAGTAGTCCCTTCCCCAGGGGGCGTCCTGACGAGCAGTACTTC
TRBJ1-2 TRBD1 NA TRBV5-5 CASSPGTANYGYTF TGTGCCAGCAGCCCGGGGACAGCCAACTATGGCTACACCTTC
TRBJ1-1 NA NA TRBV21-1 CASIPSSRKAFF TGTGCCAGCATCCCATCTAGTCGGAAAGCTTTCTTT
TRBJ1-5 TRBD1 NA TRBV19 CASSISTGVFDQPQHF TGTGCCAGTAGTATATCAACAGGGGTGTTTGATCAGCCCCAGCATTTT